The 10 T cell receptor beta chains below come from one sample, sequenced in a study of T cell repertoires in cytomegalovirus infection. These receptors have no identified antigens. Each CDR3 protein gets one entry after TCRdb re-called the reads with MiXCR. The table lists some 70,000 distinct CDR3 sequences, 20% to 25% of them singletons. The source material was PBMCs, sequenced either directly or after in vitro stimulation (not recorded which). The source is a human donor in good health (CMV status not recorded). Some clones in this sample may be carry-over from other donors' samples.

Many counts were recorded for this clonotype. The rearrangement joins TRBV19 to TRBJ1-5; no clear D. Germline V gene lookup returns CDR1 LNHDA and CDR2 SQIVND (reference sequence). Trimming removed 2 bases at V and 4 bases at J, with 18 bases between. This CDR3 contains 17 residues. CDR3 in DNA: TGTGCCAGTAGTATAAGTATAACAGAGAGTGGGAATCAGCCCCAGCATTTT. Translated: CASSISITESGNQPQHF.

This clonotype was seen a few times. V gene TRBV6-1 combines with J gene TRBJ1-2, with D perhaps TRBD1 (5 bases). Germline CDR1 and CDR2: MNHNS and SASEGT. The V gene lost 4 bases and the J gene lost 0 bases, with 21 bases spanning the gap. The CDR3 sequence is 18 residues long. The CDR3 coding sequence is TGTGCCAGCAGTGGTGAATACTCGCCAGGGACCACTAACTATGGCTACACCTTC. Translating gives CASSGEYSPGTTNYGYTF.

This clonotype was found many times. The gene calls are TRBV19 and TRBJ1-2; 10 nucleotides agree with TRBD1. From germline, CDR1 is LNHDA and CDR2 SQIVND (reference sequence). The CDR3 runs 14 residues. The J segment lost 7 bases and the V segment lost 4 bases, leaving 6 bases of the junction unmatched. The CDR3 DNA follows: TGTGCCAGTAGTACCCGGACAGGGGGGAGTGGCTACACCTTC. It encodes CASSTRTGGSGYTF.

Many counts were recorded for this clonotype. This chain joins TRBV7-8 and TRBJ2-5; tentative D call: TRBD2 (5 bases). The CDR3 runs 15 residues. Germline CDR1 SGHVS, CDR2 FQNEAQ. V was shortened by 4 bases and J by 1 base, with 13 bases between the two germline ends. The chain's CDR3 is CASSSRESSQETQYF. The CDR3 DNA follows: TGTGCCAGCAGCTCCCGGGAATCCTCCCAAGAGACCCAGTACTTC.

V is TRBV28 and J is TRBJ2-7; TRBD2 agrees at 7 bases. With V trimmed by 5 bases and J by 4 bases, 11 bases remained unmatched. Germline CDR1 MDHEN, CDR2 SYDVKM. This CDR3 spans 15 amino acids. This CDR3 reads CASSGGGSLTYEQYF. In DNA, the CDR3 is TGTGCCAGCAGTGGCGGCGGGAGTTTAACGTACGAGCAGTACTTC.

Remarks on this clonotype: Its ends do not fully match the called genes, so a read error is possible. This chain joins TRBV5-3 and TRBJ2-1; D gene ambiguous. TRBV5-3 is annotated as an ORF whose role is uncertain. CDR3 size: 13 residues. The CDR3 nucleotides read TGTGCCAGCAGCTTTAACGAGTACAATGAGCAGTTCTTC. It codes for CASSFNEYNEQFF.

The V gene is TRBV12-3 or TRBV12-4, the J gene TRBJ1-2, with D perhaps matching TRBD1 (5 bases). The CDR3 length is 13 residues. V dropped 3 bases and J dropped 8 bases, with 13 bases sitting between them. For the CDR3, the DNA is TGTGCCAGCAGTTTCGCGGGGGAGGGCGGCTACACCTTC. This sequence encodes CASSFAGEGGYTF.

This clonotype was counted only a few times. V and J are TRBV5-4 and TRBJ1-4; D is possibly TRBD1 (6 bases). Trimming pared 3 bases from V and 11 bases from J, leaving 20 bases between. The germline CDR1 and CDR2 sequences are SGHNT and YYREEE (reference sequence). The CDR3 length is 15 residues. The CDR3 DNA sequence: TGTGCCAGCAGCTCGACGGCCACCGGTAGGGGGAAACTGTTTTTT. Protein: CASSSTATGRGKLFF.

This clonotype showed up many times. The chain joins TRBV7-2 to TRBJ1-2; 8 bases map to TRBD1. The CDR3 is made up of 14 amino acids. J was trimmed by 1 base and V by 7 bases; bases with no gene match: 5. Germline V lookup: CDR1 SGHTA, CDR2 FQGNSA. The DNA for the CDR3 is TGTGCCAGCACCGTCGGACAGGGTAACTATGGCTACACCTTC. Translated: CASTVGQGNYGYTF.

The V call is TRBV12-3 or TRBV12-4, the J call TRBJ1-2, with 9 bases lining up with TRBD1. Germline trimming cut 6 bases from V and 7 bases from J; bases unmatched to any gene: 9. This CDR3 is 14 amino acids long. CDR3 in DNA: TGTGCCAGCAGCCCCGGACAGGGGAGGGTTGGCTACACCTTC. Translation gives CASSPGQGRVGYTF.